The 18 T cell receptor beta chains in this list originate from one sample, sequenced in a study of monozygotic twins with inflammatory bowel disease. Reanalyzing the 5' RACE reads, TCRdb keeps one entry per CDR3 protein, without DNA. The data include 350,000 to 550,000 distinct CDR3 sequences; the top ten clones carry approximately 2.4%. The specimen was blood. These receptors were obtained from a human donor with ulcerative colitis or Crohn's disease, or a healthy co-twin of an affected twin (not recorded which).

The chain couples TRBV3-1 to TRBJ1-2. This CDR3 contains 12 residues. Per the germline V gene, CDR1 is LGHDT and CDR2 is YNNKEL (reference sequence). The CDR3 sequence: CASSHSNYGYTF.

CDR3: CASSAQTRPDTQYF. The chain uses TRBV5-4 and TRBJ2-3. Germline assignment: CDR1 SGHNT and CDR2 YYREEE (reference sequence). This CDR3 spans 14 amino acids. The whole variable domain, filled in from reference TRBV5-4 and TRBJ2-3, reads ETGVTQSPTHLIKTRGQQVTLRCSSQSGHNTVSWYQQALGQGPQFIFQYYREEENGRGNFPPRFSGLQFPNYSSELNVNALELDDSALYLCASSAQTRPDTQYFGPGTRLTVL.

The chain has TRBV14 and TRBJ1-2. The CDR3 consists of 13 residues. Germline assignment: CDR1 SGHDN and CDR2 FVKESK. The CDR3 region is CASSQERGGGYTF.

This chain uses TRBV6-1 with TRBJ1-5; TCRdb gives TRBD1 as the D gene, but with no DNA this cannot be confirmed. The CDR3 covers 15 residues. Germline V gene data show CDR1 as MNHNS and CDR2 as SASEGT. CDR3 sequence: CASSQTGGINQPQHF.

This chain uses TRBV4-3 with TRBJ2-1. CDR3 length: 18 residues. The germline gives CDR1 LGHNA, CDR2 YSLEER. CDR3 protein: CASSQVLVTSSSYNEQFF.

This sequence joins TRBV5-1 and TRBJ2-5. CDR1 and CDR2 from the germline V gene are SGHRS and YFSETQ. The CDR3 covers 12 residues. CDR3 loop: CASSLAYETQYF.

V and J are TRBV4-1 and TRBJ1-4; the TRBD1 assignment by TCRdb is unverifiable without DNA. The V gene's germline CDR1 is MGHRA and CDR2 YSYEKL. This CDR3 has 17 amino acids. CDR3 protein: CASSQDRWAGTNEKLFF.

The J gene is TRBJ2-3, the V gene TRBV11-2. This CDR3 is 13 amino acids long. Germline CDR1 reads SGHAT; CDR2 reads FQNNGV. CDR3 sequence: CASRGDGTDTQYF.

The chain couples TRBV12-3 or TRBV12-4 to TRBJ2-5. CDR3 length: 15 amino acids. CDR3 sequence: CASSWGFGYQETQYF.

The chain employs TRBV10-2 and TRBJ2-5; TCRdb's D gene call, TRBD2, goes unchecked for lack of DNA. Germline lookup yields CDR1 WSHSY and CDR2 SAAADI. The CDR3 spans 18 residues. CDR3 in amino acids: CASSGLAGPYRREETQYF.

The rearrangement uses TRBV7-3 and TRBJ2-2. Germline V gives CDR1 SGHTA, CDR2 FQGTGA. This CDR3 comprises 17 residues. CDR3 sequence: CASSRTGFASTAGELFF.

The chain joins TRBV4-2 to TRBJ1-6; TCRdb's D call, TRBD1, is unchecked because there is no DNA. Germline CDR1 reads LGHNA; CDR2 reads YNFKEQ. The CDR3 has 14 amino acids. The CDR3 reads CASSPGQGGSPLHF.

The chain couples TRBV5-1 to TRBJ2-1. The germline CDR1 and CDR2 sequences are SGHRS and YFSETQ. The CDR3 has 14 residues. CDR3 region: CASRIGGSHNEQFF.

V gene TRBV19 combines with J gene TRBJ2-7; TCRdb proposes TRBD1, but this gene call is untestable without DNA. Looked up from germline, CDR1 is LNHDA and CDR2 is SQIVND (reference sequence). This CDR3 contains 15 residues. CDR3 region: CASSTAPGGVYEQYF.

This chain links TRBV7-2 with TRBJ2-2; TCRdb proposes TRBD1, but this gene call is untestable without DNA. Per the germline V gene, CDR1 is SGHTA and CDR2 is FQGNSA. The CDR3 consists of 16 residues. Here the CDR3 reads CASTSSRGQGSGELFF.

The J gene is TRBJ1-2, the V gene TRBV28; TCRdb proposes TRBD1, but this gene call is untestable without DNA. The germline V gene has CDR1 MDHEN and CDR2 SYDVKM. The CDR3 is 14 amino acids. This chain's CDR3 is CASSLWQGFYGYTF.

The CDR3 protein is CASIKGDRGNTEAFF. This chain links TRBV7-8 with TRBJ1-1; lacking DNA, the TRBD1 call made by TCRdb goes unchecked. The germline V gene encodes CDR1 SGHVS and CDR2 FQNEAQ. CDR3 length: 15 amino acids.

V usage is TRBV6-1 and J usage is TRBJ2-7; the TCRdb D gene call, TRBD1, has no DNA to confirm it. The CDR3 has 14 residues. The germline V gene encodes CDR1 MNHNS and CDR2 SASEGT. CDR3 region: CASTPDGLYYEQYF.